This T cell receptor beta chain was captured by sequencing in a study of beta chain features in type 1 diabetes. cDNA synthesis used the whole RNA isolate, giving expressed TCRB sequences. Sequencing used immunoSEQ multiplex PCR; TCRdb keeps in-frame clones, though not all of them. The table has over 650,000 clones, over 11% seen once; the top ten hold 0.04%. The CDR3 totals 13 residues. The germline V gene has CDR1 SGDLS and CDR2 YYNGEE. V was cut by 0 bases and J by 3 bases, with 5 bases left in between. Overall study results and limits: High TCR expression in some cells could lead to their over-representation in cDNA sequencing. Among type 1 diabetes patients, VDJ junctions had fewer insertions and more deletions. Researchers report that Type 1 diabetes patients had moderately but significantly shorter TCRB CDR3s across all four CD4+ subsets. Any HLA type influence on TCRB rearrangement was left unresolved here.

This clone was seen a handful of times. Its specificity is not known. The sample carries other DNA sequences with the same CDR3. Blood was drawn once from each donor into heparinised tubes. The draws averaged about 0.11 L. Sequencing was performed on naive CD4+ T cells from blood. This clonotype originated in a man aged 18-30 years with type 1 diabetes. The chain couples TRBV9 to TRBJ2-3; D uncertain. This chain's CDR3 is CASSVVGTDTQYF. The CDR3 nucleotides are TGTGCCAGCAGCGTAGTGGGGACAGATACGCAGTATTTT. Complete variable domain (other parts from reference TRBV9 and TRBJ2-3): DSGVTQTPKHLITATGQRVTLRCSPRSGDLSVYWYQQSLDQGLQFLIQYYNGEERAKGNILERFSAQQFPDLHSELNLSSLELGDSALYFCASSVVGTDTQYFGPGTRLTVL.